This is a list of T cell receptor beta chains from one sample in a study of T cell repertoires in cytomegalovirus infection. For these TCRs, the target antigens are not known. TCRdb called the reads again in MiXCR, with one record for every CDR3 protein. The sample carries some 350,000 distinct CDR3 sequences, about a third recorded once. This sample comprised cultured PBMCs, obtained from culture after CMV antigen stimulation. Receptor source: a human donor in good health (CMV status not recorded). Some clones in this sample may be carry-over from other donors' samples. CDR3s include the opening cysteine and the closing phenylalanine or tryptophan. The D gene is left open where the match is weak. Rows may omit the clone size; those that give it use once, few, many or a size class.

TRBJ2-2	TRBV25-1	TRBD2	.	CARGLEKGTGELFF	TGTGCCAGGGGACTAGAAAAAGGCACCGGGGAGCTGTTTTTT
TRBJ1-5	TRBV20-1	.	few	CSASPGPSQHF	TGCAGTGCTAGCCCGGGACCTTCCCAGCATTTT
TRBJ2-5	TRBV25-1	TRBD1	.	CASSERGGLRETQYF	TGTGCCAGCAGTGAAAGAGGGGGCTTGAGAGAGACCCAGTACTTC
TRBJ1-1	TRBV7-2	.	many	CASSLAQVNTEAFF	TGTGCCAGCAGCTTAGCGCAGGTGAACACTGAAGCTTTCTTT
TRBJ2-1	TRBV27	TRBD2	.	CASSLNPPRGTSVSNKQFF	TGTGCCAGCAGTCTAAATCCCCCCCGAGGGACTAGCGTCTCCAATAAGCAGTTCTTC
TRBJ2-1	TRBV29-1	.	few	CSVTRLANNEQFF	TGCAGCGTCACCAGGTTAGCTAACAATGAGCAGTTCTTC
TRBJ1-4	TRBV6-8	TRBD1	.	CASSYGSPGITGALFF	TGTGCCAGCAGTTACGGGTCTCCGGGGATCACAGGGGCACTGTTTTTT
TRBJ2-7	TRBV5-1	.	few	CASSSQAYEQYF	TGCGCCAGCAGCTCCCAAGCCTACGAGCAGTACTTC
TRBJ2-3	TRBV9	.	.	CASSVAADGSTDTQYF	TGTGCCAGCAGCGTAGCTGCGGACGGTAGCACAGATACGCAGTATTTT
TRBJ2-5	TRBV7-2	TRBD2	.	CASSPNSGAETQYF	TGTGCCAGCAGCCCAAACAGCGGGGCTGAGACCCAGTACTTC
TRBJ2-3	TRBV12-3/TRBV12-4	TRBD2	.	CASTVAGRTDTQYF	TGTGCCAGCACGGTAGCGGGAAGGACAGATACGCAGTATTTT
TRBJ2-1	TRBV4-1	.	.	CASSPVSVNEQFF	TGCGCCAGCAGCCCCGTTAGCGTCAATGAGCAGTTCTTC
TRBJ2-1	TRBV27	.	.	CASSLIGGLYNEQFF	TGTGCCAGCAGTTTGATAGGGGGGCTCTACAATGAGCAGTTCTTC
TRBJ2-3	TRBV12-3/TRBV12-4	TRBD2	many	CASSLGDYSTDTQYF	TGTGCCAGCAGTTTAGGGGACTATAGCACAGATACGCAGTATTTT
TRBJ2-4	TRBV7-4	TRBD1	.	CASSLGQGTIQYF	TGTGCCAGCAGCCTTGGACAGGGGACGATTCAGTACTTC
TRBJ1-5	TRBV28	.	.	CASSLLGGANSNQPQHF	TGTGCCAGCAGTTTATTGGGGGGCGCGAATAGCAATCAGCCCCAGCATTTT
TRBJ1-2	TRBV7-2	.	.	CASSWTGGWNTF	TGTGCCAGCAGCTGGACCGGTGGTTGGAACACCTTC
TRBJ1-5	TRBV15	.	once	CATSRDRSSNQPQHF	TGTGCCACCAGCAGAGATCGGAGTAGCAATCAGCCCCAGCATTTT
TRBJ2-3	TRBV10-3	.	few	CAIGVGETQYF	TGTGCCATCGGAGTCGGGGAAACGCAGTATTTT
TRBJ1-2	TRBV12-3/TRBV12-4	.	.	CASSLVTPWGVSNYGYTF	TGTGCCAGCAGTTTAGTGACCCCCTGGGGAGTCTCTAACTATGGCTACACCTTC
TRBJ1-1	TRBV7-2	TRBD1	few	CASTTTPTGDTEAFF	TGTGCCAGCACCACTACTCCAACAGGGGATACTGAAGCTTTCTTT
TRBJ2-1	TRBV5-4	.	once	CASSRQVPNEQFF	TGTGCCAGCAGCCGACAGGTTCCCAATGAGCAGTTCTTC
TRBJ1-1	TRBV7-9	.	few	CASSSSGLGEDEAFF	TGTGCCAGCAGCTCCTCGGGGCTAGGCGAAGATGAAGCTTTCTTT
TRBJ2-1	TRBV20-1	TRBD2	.	CSARDHSGNEQFF	TGCAGTGCTAGAGATCATAGCGGGAATGAGCAGTTCTTC
TRBJ2-7	TRBV7-2	.	few	CASSLKGILYEQYF	TGTGCCAGCAGCCTCAAGGGGATACTCTACGAGCAGTACTTC
TRBJ1-6	TRBV6-5	.	.	CASSYPGISPLHF	TGTGCCAGCAGTTACCCGGGCATTTCACCCCTCCACTTT
TRBJ2-7	TRBV25-1	TRBD1	.	CASSGQFYEQYF	TGTGCCAGTTCGGGACAGTTCTACGAGCAGTACTTC
TRBJ1-3	TRBV4-1	.	.	CASSQGLGTTHGNTIYF	TGCGCCAGCAGCCAAGGTCTTGGGACTACACATGGAAACACCATATATTTT
TRBJ2-1	TRBV28	.	.	CASSLSGRGATYNEQFF	TGTGCCAGCAGTTTATCAGGCAGGGGGGCAACCTACAATGAGCAGTTCTTC
TRBJ1-2	TRBV12-3/TRBV12-4	.	.	CASSPRENYGYTF	TGTGCCAGCAGTCCGAGGGAGAACTATGGCTACACCTTC
TRBJ1-1	TRBV12-3/TRBV12-4	.	.	CASLIAGTPAFF	TGTGCCAGCCTAATCGCCGGGACGCCAGCTTTCTTT
TRBJ1-5	TRBV19	TRBD1	.	CASSRNDRGIQPQHF	TGTGCCAGTAGTAGAAATGACAGGGGGATCCAGCCCCAGCATTTT
TRBJ2-7	TRBV7-8	.	many	CASSFSSGGETYEQYF	TGTGCCAGCAGCTTTTCTAGTGGGGGCGAGACCTACGAGCAGTACTTC
TRBJ1-4	TRBV4-1	.	.	CASSQAVAAALNEKLFF	TGCGCCAGCAGCCAAGCTGTGGCGGCAGCCCTTAATGAAAAACTGTTTTTT
TRBJ2-3	TRBV5-4	.	.	CASSLRTESTDTQYF	TGTGCCAGCAGCTTGAGGACGGAAAGCACAGATACGCAGTATTTT
TRBJ2-1	TRBV20-1	TRBD2	.	CSARRTSGSFDEQFF	TGCAGTGCTAGGAGGACTAGCGGGAGTTTCGATGAGCAGTTCTTC
TRBJ1-1	TRBV4-1	.	.	CASSQEMNTEAFF	TGCGCCAGCAGCCAAGAAATGAACACTGAAGCTTTCTTT
TRBJ1-1	TRBV6-6	.	few	CASSKGLNTEAFF	TGTGCCAGCAGTAAGGGGTTGAACACTGAAGCTTTCTTT
TRBJ2-1	TRBV7-6	TRBD1	.	CASSFGTVNEQFF	TGTGCCAGCAGCTTCGGGACAGTCAATGAGCAGTTCTTC
TRBJ2-3	TRBV11-2	TRBD1	many	CASSPGQATSTDTQYF	TGTGCCAGCAGTCCCGGACAGGCTACTAGCACAGATACGCAGTATTTT
TRBJ1-5	TRBV20-1	TRBD1	.	CSAKTGTGGQPQHF	TGCAGTGCTAAAACCGGGACAGGGGGACAGCCCCAGCATTTT
TRBJ1-3	TRBV7-2	.	many	CASSPNAYGNTIYF	TGTGCCAGCAGCCCAAACGCGTATGGAAACACCATATATTTT
TRBJ2-5	TRBV6-2/TRBV6-3	.	.	CASSYAQGGETQYF	TGTGCCAGCAGTTACGCGCAGGGAGGAGAGACCCAGTACTTC
TRBJ1-2	TRBV28	.	.	CASSTRRGGYTF	TGTGCCAGCTCTACAAGGCGTGGGGGCTACACCTTC
TRBJ1-5	TRBV6-5	.	few	CASSSQGPQPQHF	TGTGCCAGCAGTTCACAGGGCCCTCAGCCCCAGCATTTT
TRBJ2-5	TRBV7-9	.	few	CASSPEGQLQETQYF	TGTGCCAGCAGCCCAGAAGGGCAGTTACAAGAGACCCAGTACTTC
TRBJ2-3	TRBV7-9	TRBD2	.	CASSVRLAPSTDTQYF	TGTGCCAGCAGCGTTCGACTAGCGCCAAGCACAGATACGCAGTATTTT
TRBJ2-1	TRBV7-9	.	.	CASSSEGSAYNEQFF	TGTGCCAGCAGCTCCGAGGGTAGCGCCTACAATGAGCAGTTCTTC
TRBJ1-5	TRBV19	.	.	CASTPSGGGNQPQHF	TGTGCCAGTACCCCATCGGGGGGCGGCAATCAGCCCCAGCATTTT
TRBJ1-3	TRBV24-1	.	.	CATRKLATIYF	TGTGCCACCAGAAAATTGGCCACCATATATTTT
TRBJ1-6	TRBV6-1	.	few	CASSPRGVRSQNNSPLHF	TGTGCCAGCAGTCCACGAGGGGTGAGAAGCCAAAATAATTCACCCCTCCACTTT
TRBJ2-1	TRBV7-6	TRBD2	few	CASSSGLDEQFF	TGTGCCAGCAGCTCGGGACTAGATGAGCAGTTCTTC